This record concerns one T cell receptor beta chain sequence. The antigen is undetermined. This entry comes from a study of T cell repertoires in cytomegalovirus infection. Study as a whole: Evidence of both CMV infection and a matching HLA type came from public TCR beta signatures.

TCRdb re-analysed the reads in MiXCR, keeping a single row per CDR3 protein. The repertoire includes hundreds of thousands of distinct CDR3 sequences, 20% to 30% of them detected once, and 8% sits in the top ten. Overall study findings and caveats: Dominating the ex vivo response were TCR beta clonotypes that were CMV-specific and HLA-C-restricted. Cumulative frequency of public TCR beta families picked out carriers of CMV plus the relevant HLA.

With 5 bases removed from V and 4 bases from J, the gap between germline ends came to 18 bases. Germline CDR1 and CDR2: LNHDA and SQIVND (reference sequence). The CDR3 consists of 16 residues. This clonotype was sampled from a human donor in good health (CMV status not recorded). Some clones in this sample may be carry-over from other donors' samples. Sequencing used CD8+ T cells from PBMCs. This chain connects TRBV19 to TRBJ1-5; no clear D gene. CDR3 DNA: TGTGCCAGTAGTGAGTCCCTACGGGCAGAAAATCAGCCCCAGCATTTT. Amino acids: CASSESLRAENQPQHF.